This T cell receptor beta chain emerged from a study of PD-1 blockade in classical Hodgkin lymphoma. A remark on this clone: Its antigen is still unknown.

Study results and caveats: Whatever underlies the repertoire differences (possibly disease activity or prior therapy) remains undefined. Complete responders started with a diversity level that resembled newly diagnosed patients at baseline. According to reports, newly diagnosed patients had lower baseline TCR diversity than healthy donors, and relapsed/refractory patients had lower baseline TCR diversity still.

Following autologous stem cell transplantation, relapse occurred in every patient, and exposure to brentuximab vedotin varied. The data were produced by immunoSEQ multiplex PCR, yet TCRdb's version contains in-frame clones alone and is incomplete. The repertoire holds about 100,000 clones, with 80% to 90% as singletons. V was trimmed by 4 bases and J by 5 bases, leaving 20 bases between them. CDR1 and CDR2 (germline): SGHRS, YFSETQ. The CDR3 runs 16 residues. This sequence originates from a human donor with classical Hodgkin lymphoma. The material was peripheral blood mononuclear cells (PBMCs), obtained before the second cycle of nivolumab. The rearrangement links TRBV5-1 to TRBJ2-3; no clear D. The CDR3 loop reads CASSEAAGSILDTQYF. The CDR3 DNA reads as TGCGCCAGCAGCGAGGCGGCAGGTTCGATCCTAGATACGCAGTATTTT.